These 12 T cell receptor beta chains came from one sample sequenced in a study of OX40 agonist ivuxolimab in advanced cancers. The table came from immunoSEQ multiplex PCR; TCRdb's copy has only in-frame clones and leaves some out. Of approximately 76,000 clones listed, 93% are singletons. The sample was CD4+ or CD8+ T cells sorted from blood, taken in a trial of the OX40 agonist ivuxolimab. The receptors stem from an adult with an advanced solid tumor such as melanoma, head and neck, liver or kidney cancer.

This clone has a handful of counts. CDR3 bases: TGTGCCAGCAGCTTAGATCACAGGGAGGTTCCGAGGCCCCAGTTCTTC. Translating gives CASSLDHREVPRPQFF. The rearrangement uses TRBV11-2 and TRBJ2-1; tentatively, D is TRBD1 or TRBD2 (6 bases each). The CDR3 consists of 16 residues. Germline V gene lookup returns CDR1 SGHAT and CDR2 FQNNGV. Trimming shortened V by 0 bases and J by 13 bases, and 22 bases separated the two germline ends.

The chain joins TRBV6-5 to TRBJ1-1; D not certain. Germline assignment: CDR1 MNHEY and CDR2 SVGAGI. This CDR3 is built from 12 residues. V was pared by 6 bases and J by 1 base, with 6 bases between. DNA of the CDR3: TGTGCCAGCAGAACGACGAACACTGAAGCTTTCTTT. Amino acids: CASRTTNTEAFF.

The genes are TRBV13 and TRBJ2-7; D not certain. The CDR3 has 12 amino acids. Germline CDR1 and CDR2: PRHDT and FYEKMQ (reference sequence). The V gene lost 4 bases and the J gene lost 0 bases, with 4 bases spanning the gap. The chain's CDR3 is CASSSSSYEQYF. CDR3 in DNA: TGTGCCAGCAGCTCGAGCTCCTACGAGCAGTACTTC.

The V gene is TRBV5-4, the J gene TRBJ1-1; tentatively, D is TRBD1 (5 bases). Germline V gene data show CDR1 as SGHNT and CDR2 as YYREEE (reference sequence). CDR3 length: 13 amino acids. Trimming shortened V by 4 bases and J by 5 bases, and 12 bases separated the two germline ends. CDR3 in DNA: TGTGCCAGCAGCCCTGGGACGGGGACTGAAGCTTTCTTT. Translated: CASSPGTGTEAFF.

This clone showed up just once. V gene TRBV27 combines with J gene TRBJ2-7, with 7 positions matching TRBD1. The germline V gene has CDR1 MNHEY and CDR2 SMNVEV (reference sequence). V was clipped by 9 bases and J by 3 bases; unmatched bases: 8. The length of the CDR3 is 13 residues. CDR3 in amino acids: CASGTGVVYEQYF. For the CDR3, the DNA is TGTGCCAGTGGAACAGGGGTCGTCTACGAGCAGTACTTC.

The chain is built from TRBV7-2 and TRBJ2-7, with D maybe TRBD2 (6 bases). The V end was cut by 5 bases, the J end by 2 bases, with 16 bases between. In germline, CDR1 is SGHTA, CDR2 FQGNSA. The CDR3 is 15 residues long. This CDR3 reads CASSPWRGLTYEQYF. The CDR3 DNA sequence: TGTGCCAGCAGCCCTTGGCGGGGCCTTACCTACGAGCAGTACTTC.

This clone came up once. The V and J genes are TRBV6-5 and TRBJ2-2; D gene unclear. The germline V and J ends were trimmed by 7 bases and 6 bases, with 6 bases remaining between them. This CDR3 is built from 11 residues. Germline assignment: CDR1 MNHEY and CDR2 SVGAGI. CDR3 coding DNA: TGTGCCAGCACTCGGTCCGGGGAGCTGTTTTTT. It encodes CASTRSGELFF.

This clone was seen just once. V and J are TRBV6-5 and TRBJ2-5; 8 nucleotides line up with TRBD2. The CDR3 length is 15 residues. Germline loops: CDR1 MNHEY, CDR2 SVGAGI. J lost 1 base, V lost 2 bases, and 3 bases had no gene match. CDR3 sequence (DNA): TGTGCCAGCAGTTACGCGGGGGGCTTCCAAGAGACCCAGTACTTC. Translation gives CASSYAGGFQETQYF.

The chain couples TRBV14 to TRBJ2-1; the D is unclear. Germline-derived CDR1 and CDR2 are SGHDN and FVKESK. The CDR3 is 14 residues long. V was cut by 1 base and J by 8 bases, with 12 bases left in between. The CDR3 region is CASSQVTSLDEQFF. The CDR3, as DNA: TGTGCCAGCAGCCAAGTCACCTCCTTGGATGAGCAGTTCTTC. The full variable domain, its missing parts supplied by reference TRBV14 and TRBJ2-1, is EAGVTQFPSHSVIEKGQTVTLRCDPISGHDNLYWYRRVMGKEIKFLLHFVKESKQDESGMPNNRFLAERTGGTYSTLKVQPAELEDSGVYFCASSQVTSLDEQFFGPGTRLTVL.

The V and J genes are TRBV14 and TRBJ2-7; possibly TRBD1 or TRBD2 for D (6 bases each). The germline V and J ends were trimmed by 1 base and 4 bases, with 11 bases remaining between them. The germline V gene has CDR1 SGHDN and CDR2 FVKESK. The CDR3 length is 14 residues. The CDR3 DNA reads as TGTGCCAGCAGCCAAGTCGGGGGCGGGTACGAGCAGTACTTC. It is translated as CASSQVGGGYEQYF.

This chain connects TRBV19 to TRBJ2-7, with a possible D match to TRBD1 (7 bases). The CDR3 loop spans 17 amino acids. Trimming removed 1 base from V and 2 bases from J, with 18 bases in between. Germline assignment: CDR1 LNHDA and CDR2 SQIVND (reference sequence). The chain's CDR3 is CASSIGGAGTATYEQYF. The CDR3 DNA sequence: TGTGCCAGTAGTATAGGCGGGGCCGGGACAGCAACCTACGAGCAGTACTTC. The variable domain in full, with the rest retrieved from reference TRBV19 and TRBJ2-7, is DGGITQSPKYLFRKEGQNVTLSCEQNLNHDAMYWYRQDPGQGLRLIYYSQIVNDFQKGDIAEGYSVSREKKESFPLTVTSAQKNPTAFYLCASSIGGAGTATYEQYFGPGTRLTVT.

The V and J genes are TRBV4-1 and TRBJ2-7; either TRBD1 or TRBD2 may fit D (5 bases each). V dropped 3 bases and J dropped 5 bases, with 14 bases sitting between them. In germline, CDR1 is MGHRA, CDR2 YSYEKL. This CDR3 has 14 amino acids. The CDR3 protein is CASSHPGTSDEQYF. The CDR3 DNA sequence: TGCGCCAGCAGCCACCCCGGGACCTCTGACGAGCAGTACTTC.